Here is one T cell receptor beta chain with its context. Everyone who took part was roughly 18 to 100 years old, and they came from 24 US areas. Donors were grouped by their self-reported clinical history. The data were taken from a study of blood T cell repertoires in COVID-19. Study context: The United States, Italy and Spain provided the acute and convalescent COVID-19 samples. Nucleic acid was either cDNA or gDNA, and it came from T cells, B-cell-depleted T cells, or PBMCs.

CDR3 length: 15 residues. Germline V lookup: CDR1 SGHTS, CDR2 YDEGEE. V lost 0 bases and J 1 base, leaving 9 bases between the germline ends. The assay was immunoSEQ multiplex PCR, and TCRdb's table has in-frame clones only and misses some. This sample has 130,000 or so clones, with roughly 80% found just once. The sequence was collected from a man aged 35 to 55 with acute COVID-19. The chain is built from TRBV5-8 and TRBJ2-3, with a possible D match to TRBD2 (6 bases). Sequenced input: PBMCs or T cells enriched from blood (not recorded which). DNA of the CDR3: TGTGCCAGCAGCTTGGGGGTAGCGGGCACAGATACGCAGTATTTT. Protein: CASSLGVAGTDTQYF.